A selection of T cell receptor beta chains follows, all from one sample in a study of blood T cell repertoires in COVID-19. Profiling relied on immunoSEQ multiplex PCR, and the TCRdb table lists in-frame clones only, not all of them. The sample yields around 300,000 clones, about nine tenths seen once. Sequencing was carried out using PBMCs or T cells enriched from blood (not recorded which). These receptors came from a woman aged 55-69 years who had recovered from COVID-19. CDR3s leave out the opening cysteine and the closing phenylalanine or tryptophan. Each record gives: V gene, J gene, CDR3 protein.

TRBV7-8	TRBJ1-3	ASSLKIVGLYSGNTIY
TRBV28	TRBJ2-5	ASRAGGARETQY
TRBV3-1/TRBV3-2	TRBJ1-6	ASSQTTGNSPLH
TRBV7-9	TRBJ2-7	ASSSPTSGAYEQY
TRBV10-3	TRBJ2-1	AITERSAEDEQF
TRBV10-1	TRBJ2-3	ASSEMAGGLTDTQY
TRBV7-9	TRBJ2-7	ASSSTPDYEQY
TRBV28	TRBJ1-5	ASSVLKILTTGRLERNQPQH
TRBV27	TRBJ2-5	ASSLLAGVWETQY
TRBV5-1	TRBJ2-3	ASSLYVTGGRTDTQY
TRBV6-1	TRBJ2-3	ASSEHRLAGGDRY
TRBV27	TRBJ1-1	ASSLGGSFGNAEAF
TRBV18	TRBJ2-6	ASSPPVSRNVLT
TRBV25-1	TRBJ1-2	ASSGPMTGYGYT
TRBV2	TRBJ2-3	ASSMTSGGADTQY
TRBV14	TRBJ2-1	ASSLRHGGRDEQF
TRBV28	TRBJ2-4	ASSDSRVNIQY
TRBV28	TRBJ2-1	ASSLNNEQF
TRBV30	TRBJ2-2	AWRPPTSGRNTGELF
TRBV9	TRBJ1-3	ASSAMDRDYTIY
TRBV5-1	TRBJ2-1	ATRRGGSSYNEQF
TRBV9	TRBJ2-7	ASSVGGSRNEQY
TRBV6-5	TRBJ1-1	ASRTGLLNTEAF
TRBV6-2/TRBV6-3	TRBJ2-1	ASSYGGSVPNEQF
TRBV30	TRBJ2-1	ASGLAGEQF
TRBV28	TRBJ1-2	ASSFQGASYGYT
TRBV6-5	TRBJ2-2	ASGRTPANTGELF
TRBV9	TRBJ1-4	ASSPLGGNEKLF
TRBV7-2	TRBJ1-2	ASSFSGEMSGYT
TRBV12-3/TRBV12-4	TRBJ1-1	ASSFTRGTEAF
TRBV9	TRBJ2-1	ASSPEDSFYNEQF